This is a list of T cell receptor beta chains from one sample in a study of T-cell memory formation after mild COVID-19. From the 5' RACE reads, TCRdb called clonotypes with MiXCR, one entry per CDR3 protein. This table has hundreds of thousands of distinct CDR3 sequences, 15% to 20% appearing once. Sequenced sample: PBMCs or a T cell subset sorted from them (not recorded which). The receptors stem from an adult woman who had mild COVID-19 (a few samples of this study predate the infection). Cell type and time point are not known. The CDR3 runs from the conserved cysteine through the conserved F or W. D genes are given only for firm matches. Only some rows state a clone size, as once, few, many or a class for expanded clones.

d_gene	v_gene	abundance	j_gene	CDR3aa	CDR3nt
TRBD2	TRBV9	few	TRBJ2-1	CASSPGGGASYNEQFF	TGTGCCAGCAGCCCCGGCGGGGGGGCGTCCTACAATGAGCAGTTCTTC
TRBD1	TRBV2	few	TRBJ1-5	CASSGGGTGPLRQPQHF	TGTGCCAGCAGTGGAGGGGGGACAGGGCCTTTGCGTCAGCCCCAGCATTTT
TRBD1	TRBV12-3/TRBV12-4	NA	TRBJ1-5	CASSLASTGLRPQHF	TGTGCCAGCAGTTTAGCCTCGACAGGGCTACGGCCCCAGCATTTT
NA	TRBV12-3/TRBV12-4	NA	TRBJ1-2	CASVLGFSNYGYTF	TGTGCCAGCGTTTTGGGGTTCTCTAACTATGGCTACACCTTC
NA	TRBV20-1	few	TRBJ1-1	CSARVDQGLEAFF	TGCAGTGCTAGAGTGGACCAGGGACTTGAAGCTTTCTTT
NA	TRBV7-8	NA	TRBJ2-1	CASSPLGDSYNEQFF	TGTGCCAGCAGCCCCCTAGGAGATTCCTACAATGAGCAGTTCTTC
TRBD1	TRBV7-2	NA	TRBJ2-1	CASSSDRGGYNEQFF	TGTGCCAGCAGCTCGGACAGGGGGGGCTACAATGAGCAGTTCTTC
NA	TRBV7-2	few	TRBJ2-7	CASRKDRVSYEQYF	TGTGCCAGCAGAAAAGATCGGGTATCCTACGAGCAGTACTTC
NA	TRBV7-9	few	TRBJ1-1	CASSPEETQNTEAFF	TGTGCCAGCAGCCCCGAGGAGACTCAGAACACTGAAGCTTTCTTT
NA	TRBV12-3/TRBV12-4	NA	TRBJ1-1	CASSLELGLNTEAFF	TGTGCCAGCAGTTTAGAATTGGGGTTGAACACTGAAGCTTTCTTT
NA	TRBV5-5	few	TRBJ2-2	CASSLSLGSLNTGELFF	TGTGCCAGCAGCTTGTCTCTGGGAAGCCTCAACACCGGGGAGCTGTTTTTT
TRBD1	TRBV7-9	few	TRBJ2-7	CASSPGQGQGYEQYF	TGTGCCAGCAGCCCCGGGCAGGGACAGGGCTACGAGCAGTACTTC
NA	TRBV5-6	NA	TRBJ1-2	CASSLSAQGLYGYTF	TGTGCCAGCAGCTTGTCCGCCCAGGGGCTTTATGGCTACACCTTC
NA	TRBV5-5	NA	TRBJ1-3	CASSQSLAGFGNTIYF	TGTGCCAGCAGCCAATCACTGGCGGGGTTTGGAAACACCATATATTTT
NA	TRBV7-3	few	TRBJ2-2	CASSLNAGPNTGELFF	TGTGCCAGCAGCTTAAATGCGGGTCCTAACACCGGGGAGCTGTTTTTT
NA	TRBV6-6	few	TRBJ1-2	CASSYLIQRGSSYGYTF	TGTGCCAGCAGTTACTTGATTCAGAGGGGCTCTAGCTATGGCTACACCTTC
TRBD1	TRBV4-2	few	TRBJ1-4	CASSQDSGTGNEKLFF	TGTGCCAGCAGCCAAGATTCCGGGACAGGAAATGAAAAACTGTTTTTT
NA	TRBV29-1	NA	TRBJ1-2	CSVPEGESYGYTF	TGCAGCGTTCCCGAAGGGGAGTCCTATGGCTACACCTTC
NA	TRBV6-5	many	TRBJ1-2	CASSFEGRYGYTF	TGTGCCAGCAGTTTCGAGGGCCGCTATGGCTACACCTTC
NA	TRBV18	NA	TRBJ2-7	CASSHWAQEQYF	TGTGCCAGCTCACATTGGGCACAGGAGCAGTACTTC
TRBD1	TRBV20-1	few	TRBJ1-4	CSASSFLQTGKNEKLFF	TGCAGTGCTAGCTCCTTTCTCCAGACAGGGAAAAATGAAAAACTGTTTTTT
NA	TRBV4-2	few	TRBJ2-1	CASSQEGGLSYNEQFF	TGTGCCAGCAGCCAAGAAGGGGGACTCTCCTACAATGAGCAGTTCTTC
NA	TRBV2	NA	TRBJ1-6	CASSRGRAVGDNSPLHF	TGTGCCAGCAGCAGGGGACGTGCGGTGGGAGATAATTCACCCCTCCACTTT
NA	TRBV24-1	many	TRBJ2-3	CATSDAGRGGTDTQYF	TGTGCCACCAGTGATGCAGGCAGGGGTGGCACAGATACGCAGTATTTT
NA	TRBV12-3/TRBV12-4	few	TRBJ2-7	CASSRRASENEQYF	TGTGCCAGCAGCCGACGGGCCTCAGAAAACGAGCAGTACTTC
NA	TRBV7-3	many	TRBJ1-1	CASSSRLNTEAFF	TGTGCCAGCAGCTCCCGACTTAACACTGAAGCTTTCTTT
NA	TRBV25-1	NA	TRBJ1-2	CASSDWERDGPYGYTF	TGTGCCAGCAGTGATTGGGAGAGGGACGGACCCTATGGCTACACCTTC
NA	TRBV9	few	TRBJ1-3	CASSVEPGTDSGNTIYF	TGTGCCAGCAGCGTAGAACCAGGGACGGACTCTGGAAACACCATATATTTT
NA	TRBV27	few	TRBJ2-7	CASSLLDRMAYEQYF	TGTGCCAGCAGTTTATTGGACAGAATGGCCTACGAGCAGTACTTC
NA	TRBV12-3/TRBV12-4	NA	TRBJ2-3	CASAPPKGTQYF	TGTGCCAGCGCACCTCCGAAGGGTACGCAGTATTTT
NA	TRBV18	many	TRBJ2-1	CASSPLKDNEQFF	TGTGCCAGCTCACCACTGAAGGACAATGAGCAGTTCTTC
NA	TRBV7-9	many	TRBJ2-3	CASSPRDTQYF	TGTGCCAGCAGCCCACGGGATACGCAGTATTTT
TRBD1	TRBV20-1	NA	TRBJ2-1	CSARWPDRGDFNEQFF	TGCAGTGCTAGATGGCCGGACAGGGGGGATTTCAATGAGCAGTTCTTC
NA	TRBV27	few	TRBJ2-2	CASSLNTIRGPNTGELFF	TGTGCCAGCAGTTTGAACACTATCCGGGGACCGAACACCGGGGAGCTGTTTTTT
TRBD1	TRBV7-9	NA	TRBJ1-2	CASSFSTGGDYGYTF	TGTGCCAGCAGCTTCTCGACAGGGGGAGACTATGGCTACACCTTC
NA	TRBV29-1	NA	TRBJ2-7	CSVLRAGSTEQYF	TGCAGCGTTTTGCGGGCGGGCTCCACCGAGCAGTACTTC
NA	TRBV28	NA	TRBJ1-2	CASSLSLRSGYGYTF	TGTGCCAGCAGTTTATCCCTGCGGAGTGGCTATGGCTACACCTTC
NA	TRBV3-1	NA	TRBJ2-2	CASSQGVHTGELFF	TGTGCCAGCAGCCAAGGGGTCCACACCGGGGAGCTGTTTTTT
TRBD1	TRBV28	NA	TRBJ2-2	CASSPRYGQGPTGELFF	TGTGCCAGCAGTCCCCGATACGGACAGGGCCCCACCGGGGAGCTGTTTTTT
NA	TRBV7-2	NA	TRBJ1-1	CASSLEGGLEAFF	TGTGCCAGCAGCTTAGAAGGAGGACTTGAAGCTTTCTTT
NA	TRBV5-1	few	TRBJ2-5	CATAGTANQETQYF	TGCGCCACCGCGGGGACAGCCAATCAAGAGACCCAGTACTTC